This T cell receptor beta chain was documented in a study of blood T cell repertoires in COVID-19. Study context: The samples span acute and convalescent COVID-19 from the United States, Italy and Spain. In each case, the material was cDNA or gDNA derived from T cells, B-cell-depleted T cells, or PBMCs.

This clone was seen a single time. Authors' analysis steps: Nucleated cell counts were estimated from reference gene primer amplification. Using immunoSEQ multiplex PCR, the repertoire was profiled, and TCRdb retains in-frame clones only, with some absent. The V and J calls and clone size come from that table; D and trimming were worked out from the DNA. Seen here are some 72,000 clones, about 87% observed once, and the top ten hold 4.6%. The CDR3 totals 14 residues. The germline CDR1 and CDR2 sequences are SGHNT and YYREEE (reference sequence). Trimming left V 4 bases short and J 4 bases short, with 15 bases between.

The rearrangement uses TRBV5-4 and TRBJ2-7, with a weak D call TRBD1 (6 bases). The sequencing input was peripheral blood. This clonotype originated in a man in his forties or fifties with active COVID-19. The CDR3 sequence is CASSRINRVYEQYF. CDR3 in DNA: TGTGCCAGCAGCCGGATTAACAGGGTATACGAGCAGTACTTC. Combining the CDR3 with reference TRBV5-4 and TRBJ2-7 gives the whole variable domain ETGVTQSPTHLIKTRGQQVTLRCSSQSGHNTVSWYQQALGQGPQFIFQYYREEENGRGNFPPRFSGLQFPNYSSELNVNALELDDSALYLCASSRINRVYEQYFGPGTRLTVT.